The 16 T cell receptor beta chains below were found in one sample sequenced in a study of T cell repertoires in cytomegalovirus infection. TCRdb processed the reads anew with MiXCR; each CDR3 protein has one entry. The sample lists about 920,000 distinct CDR3 sequences; roughly 31% were seen once. Their antigens remain unidentified. The sequenced sample was cultured CD8+ T cells from PBMCs, obtained from culture after CMV antigen stimulation. All receptors derive from a human donor in good health (CMV status not recorded). Some clones in this sample may be carry-over from other donors' samples.

In this sample, this clonotype turned up many times. The V gene is TRBV5-7, the J gene TRBJ1-6, with TRBD1 matching 9 bases. TRBV5-7 is assigned to the ORF class and has an uncertain function. The CDR3 covers 14 residues. The junction had 1 base not matched to a gene; V was cut back by 0 bases and J by 9 bases. CDR3: CASSLEQGASPLHF. For the CDR3, the DNA is TGTGCCAGCAGCTTGGAACAGGGGGCTTCACCCCTCCACTTT.

V gene TRBV27 combines with J gene TRBJ2-1, with TRBD2 matching 9 bases. The CDR3 runs 16 residues. Germline loops: CDR1 MNHEY, CDR2 SMNVEV (reference sequence). The J segment lost 3 bases and the V segment lost 7 bases, leaving 10 bases of the junction unmatched. The CDR3 bases are TGTGCCAGCATCAGTAGCGGGGGATCTTACTACAATGAGCAGTTCTTC. Protein sequence: CASISSGGSYYNEQFF.

This clonotype was seen repeatedly, ten times or more. V usage is TRBV7-8 and J usage is TRBJ1-1; no definite D call. Trimming shortened V by 5 bases and J by 5 bases, and 15 bases separated the two germline ends. The CDR3 is 14 amino acids. Germline V gene data show CDR1 as SGHVS and CDR2 as FQNEAQ. The CDR3 loop is CASSLRALETEAFF. CDR3 nucleotide sequence: TGTGCCAGCAGCCTACGGGCATTGGAGACTGAAGCTTTCTTT.

In this sample, this clonotype turned up a few times. The genes are TRBV7-2 and TRBJ1-5; D ambiguous. CDR1 and CDR2 from the germline V gene are SGHTA and FQGNSA. V lost 0 bases and J lost 0, with 6 bases in between. The length of the CDR3 is 15 residues. The CDR3 nucleotides are TGTGCCAGCAGCTTAGCAGTTAATAGCAATCAGCCCCAGCATTTT. It yields the protein CASSLAVNSNQPQHF.

A few counts support this clonotype. J is TRBJ1-2 and V is TRBV6-5; 7 bases line up with TRBD1. This CDR3 contains 16 residues. The ends lost 6 bases at V and 0 bases at J; junction bases unmatched: 10. CDR1 is MNHEY, CDR2 SVGAGI, per germline. CDR3 in amino acids: CASRQNRDRANYGYTF. For the CDR3, the DNA is TGTGCCAGCAGGCAAAATCGGGACAGAGCTAACTATGGCTACACCTTC.

The V call is TRBV10-3, the J call TRBJ2-3; 9 bases match TRBD1. The V gene's germline CDR1 is ENHRY and CDR2 SYGVKD. The ends lost 6 bases at V and 1 base at J; junction bases unmatched: 5. The CDR3 is 15 residues long. CDR3 nucleotides: TGTGCCATCAGGACCAGGACAGGGGGCACAGATACGCAGTATTTT. It is translated as CAIRTRTGGTDTQYF.

This clonotype was seen a handful of times. V is TRBV7-9 and J is TRBJ2-5; D is ambiguous. CDR3 length equals 12 residues. The V gene lost 3 bases and the J gene lost 5 bases, with 7 bases spanning the gap. CDR1 is SEHNR, CDR2 FQNEAQ, per germline (reference sequence). The CDR3: CASSFESETQYF. CDR3 coding DNA: TGTGCCAGCAGCTTTGAAAGCGAGACCCAGTACTTC.

This sequence joins TRBV4-2 and TRBJ1-2, with D maybe TRBD1 (5 bases). Germline CDR1 LGHNA, CDR2 YNFKEQ. This CDR3 has 13 residues. Trimming stripped 3 bases from V and 6 bases from J, with 11 bases between. The DNA of the CDR3 is TGTGCCAGCAGCCACGGGGGGAGAGATGGCTACACCTTC. Amino acid sequence: CASSHGGRDGYTF.

V usage is TRBV29-1 and J usage is TRBJ1-5, with a tentative D call TRBD1 (5 bases). Per the germline V gene, CDR1 is SQVTM and CDR2 is ANQGSEA. The CDR3 is 13 amino acids. V dropped 5 bases and J dropped 5 bases, with 13 bases sitting between them. The CDR3 loop reads CSVSAGGDQPQHF. The CDR3 DNA sequence: TGCAGCGTTTCCGCTGGGGGGGATCAGCCCCAGCATTTT.

This clonotype was seen a handful of times. This chain joins TRBV19 and TRBJ1-5; TRBD1 matches at 9 bases. This CDR3 has 15 amino acids. V lost 5 bases to trimming and J lost 5 bases; unmatched junction nucleotides: 7. Germline CDR1 reads LNHDA; CDR2 reads SQIVND (reference sequence). CDR3 residues: CASSLRDRADQPQHF. Here the CDR3 DNA reads TGTGCCAGTAGTTTACGGGACAGGGCCGATCAGCCCCAGCATTTT.

This clonotype was counted ten times or more. The rearrangement uses TRBV6-2 or TRBV6-3 and TRBJ2-6; 9 bases agree with TRBD1. Trimming took 0 bases from V and 2 from J; bases not matched to a gene: 8. CDR1 and CDR2 from the germline V gene are MNHEY and SVGEGT. CDR3 length equals 19 residues. The CDR3 DNA reads TGTGCCAGCAGTTACTCGACCGGACAGGGGTTCGCTGGGGCCAACGTCCTGACTTTC. Protein: CASSYSTGQGFAGANVLTF.

The genes are TRBV4-2 and TRBJ2-2; maybe TRBD1 (5 bases). V lost 0 bases and J lost 1, with 9 bases in between. Germline V gives CDR1 LGHNA, CDR2 YNFKEQ. The CDR3 sequence is 16 residues long. For the CDR3, the DNA is TGTGCCAGCAGCCAAGAAGCAGGACAGAACACCGGGGAGCTGTTTTTT. It yields the protein CASSQEAGQNTGELFF.

This clonotype has only a few counts. V usage is TRBV7-6 and J usage is TRBJ1-1, with D maybe TRBD1 (5 bases). The CDR3 runs to 18 residues. Looked up from germline, CDR1 is SGHVS and CDR2 is FNYEAQ. V was cut by 5 bases and J by 4 bases, with 26 bases left in between. CDR3: CASSPSLVNRGAGTEAFF. Here the CDR3 DNA reads TGTGCCAGCAGCCCGTCACTTGTGAACCGGGGCGCGGGCACTGAAGCTTTCTTT.

The rearrangement links TRBV11-2 to TRBJ2-7, with 8 bases lining up with TRBD1. The V gene's germline CDR1 is SGHAT and CDR2 FQNNGV. V trimming: 3 bases; J trimming: 5 bases; junction bases outside the gene matches: 6. This CDR3 contains 14 residues. DNA for the CDR3: TGTGCCAGCAGCTTTGGCGGACAGGGCCACGAGCAGTACTTC. Translated, it gives CASSFGGQGHEQYF.

The chain combines TRBV12-3 or TRBV12-4 with TRBJ1-5; weak D call: TRBD1 (5 bases). V was clipped by 1 base and J by 2 bases, with 18 bases between them. The CDR3 is 18 residues long. The CDR3 DNA reads as TGTGCCAGCAGTTTAGAAAGTTGGTTGGGGCCTGGCAATCAGCCCCAGCATTTT. Its protein product is CASSLESWLGPGNQPQHF.

The V gene is TRBV4-1, the J gene TRBJ1-1, with 8 bases lining up with TRBD1. CDR3 length: 15 amino acids. V lost 3 bases and J lost 4; bases outside the gene matches: 7. Germline lookup yields CDR1 MGHRA and CDR2 YSYEKL. CDR3 sequence reads: CASSHFDRGGTEAFF. In DNA, the CDR3 is TGCGCCAGCAGCCACTTCGACAGGGGAGGCACTGAAGCTTTCTTT.